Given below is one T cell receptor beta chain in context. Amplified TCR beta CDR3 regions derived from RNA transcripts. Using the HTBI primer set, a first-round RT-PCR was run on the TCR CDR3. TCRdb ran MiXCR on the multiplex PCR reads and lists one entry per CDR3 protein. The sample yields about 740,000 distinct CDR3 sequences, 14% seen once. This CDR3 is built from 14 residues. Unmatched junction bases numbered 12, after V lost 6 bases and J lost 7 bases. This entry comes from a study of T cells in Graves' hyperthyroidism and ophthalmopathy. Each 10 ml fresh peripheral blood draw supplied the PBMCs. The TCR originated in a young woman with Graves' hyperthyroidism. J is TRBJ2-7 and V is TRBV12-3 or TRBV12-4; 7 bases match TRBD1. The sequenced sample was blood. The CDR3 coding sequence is TGTGCCAGCAGGGCGACACAGGGGTTGGAGGAGCAGTACTTC. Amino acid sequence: CASRATQGLEEQYF.